This TCR beta chain was recovered during a study of blood T cells in healthy people across ages. About the research overall: When template switching was applied, about one barcoded beta molecule was captured per two T cells.

This CDR3 region has 17 residues. Germline CDR1 MDHEN, CDR2 SYDVKM. The V segment lost 5 bases and the J segment 4 bases; nucleotides outside the gene matches: 13. The use of a sample-barcoded 5' primer and a J-beta primer mix characterized a second PCR of roughly 6 to 11 cycles. Each of the cDNA molecules was tagged by a template-switch adaptor with 12 random nucleotides. TCRdb reprocessed the 5' RACE reads with MiXCR, giving one entry per CDR3 protein. The table includes some 1.1 million distinct CDR3 sequences, around two fifths detected once. The V and J genes are TRBV28 and TRBJ1-4; 7 bases are shared with TRBD1. The sequence derives from a man younger than 35 in good health. The sequenced sample consisted of blood. The chain's CDR3 is CASSPPHRGRSNEKLFF. CDR3 DNA sequence: TGTGCCAGCAGTCCCCCCCACAGGGGCCGCAGTAATGAAAAACTGTTTTTT.